These 12 T cell receptor beta chains came from one sample sequenced in a study of Tregs in tolerant kidney transplant recipients. Assay used: immunoSEQ multiplex PCR; TCRdb lists only in-frame clones, some missing. The data contain about 120,000 clones, about 90% of them singletons. The source material was CD4+ T cells from blood. The source is a human donor in good health.

The V gene is TRBV7-9, the J gene TRBJ2-3; 10 positions agree with TRBD2. J lost 2 bases, V lost 4 bases, and 3 bases had no gene match. The CDR3 sequence is 15 residues long. Germline assignment: CDR1 SEHNR and CDR2 FQNEAQ (reference sequence). The CDR3 coding sequence is TGTGCCAGCAGCTCTAGCGGGAGACCCACAGATACGCAGTATTTT. Protein product: CASSSSGRPTDTQYF.

The CDR3 bases are TGCGCCAGCAGCCAACTCCTTCGCGGCCAAGAGACCCAGTACTTC. This encodes CASSQLLRGQETQYF. The chain couples TRBV10-1 to TRBJ2-5, with D unresolved. The CDR3 consists of 15 residues. Trimming removed 6 bases from V and 1 base from J, with 15 bases in between. Germline values: CDR1 WNHNN, CDR2 SYGVQD (reference sequence).

The chain has TRBV5-4 and TRBJ1-2; TRBD1 is a possible D gene (6 bases). This CDR3 has 15 amino acids. Germline CDR1 SGHNT, CDR2 YYREEE (reference sequence). V was cut by 0 bases and J by 4 bases, with 13 bases left in between. The CDR3 reads CASSLARGQGYGYTF. The CDR3 DNA sequence: TGTGCCAGCAGCTTGGCTCGGGGGCAGGGCTATGGCTACACCTTC.

To note about this clone: The junction does not match germline at one end; this may be a read error. The gene calls are TRBV9 and TRBJ1-2, with 8 bases that match TRBD1. Per germline, CDR1 SGDLS and CDR2 YYNGEE. This CDR3 is built from 13 residues. The CDR3 here is CASNPQNGQGLLF. The CDR3 DNA is TGTGCCAGCAACCCGCAGAATGGACAGGGACTCCTCTTC.

The J gene is TRBJ2-1, the V gene TRBV29-1; D is uncertain. CDR1 SQVTM and CDR2 ANQGSEA come from the germline V gene. The V end lost 0 bases, the J end lost 6 bases, and 12 bases lay between the germline ends. The CDR3 is 14 residues long. For the CDR3, the DNA is TGCAGCGTTGAAGATAGGGCCCTGGCCAATGAGCAGTTCTTC. This encodes CSVEDRALANEQFF.

This chain links TRBV4-1 with TRBJ2-1, with 12 bases fitting TRBD2. V lost 4 bases, J lost 0 bases, and 7 bases stayed unmatched. The CDR3 consists of 18 residues. In germline, CDR1 is MGHRA, CDR2 YSYEKL. CDR3 sequence (DNA): TGCGCCAGCAGCCCAACCCTAGCGGGGGGGCACTCCTACAATGAGCAGTTCTTC. Translation gives CASSPTLAGGHSYNEQFF.

This CDR3 reads CASSLFWQGYTF. CDR3 in DNA: TGTGCCAGCAGCTTATTTTGGCAGGGGTACACCTTC. The V gene is TRBV11-2, the J gene TRBJ1-2, with TRBD1 as a possible D gene (6 bases). In germline, CDR1 is SGHAT, CDR2 FQNNGV. The V end was cut by 2 bases, the J end by 11 bases, with 12 bases between. The CDR3 sequence is 12 residues long.

The chain employs TRBV2 and TRBJ2-3; maybe TRBD2 (6 bases). Germline CDR1 is SNHLY and CDR2 is FYNNEI. The CDR3 consists of 15 residues. V lost 5 bases to trimming and J lost 2 bases, with 14 bases between them. The chain's CDR3 is CASSTGEADTDTQYF. In DNA form, the CDR3 reads TGTGCCAGCAGTACCGGGGAGGCGGACACAGATACGCAGTATTTT.

The gene calls are TRBV5-1 and TRBJ2-3; TRBD1 or TRBD2 may be the D gene (6 bases each). With 5 bases removed from V and 2 bases from J, the gap between germline ends came to 30 bases. There are 20 residues in the CDR3. CDR1 is SGHRS, CDR2 YFSETQ, per germline. The CDR3 sequence is CASRYALGGRVGVNTDTQYF. The DNA of the CDR3 is TGCGCCAGCAGATATGCCCTTGGGGGGCGTGTTGGGGTCAACACAGATACGCAGTATTTT.

The chain recombines TRBV19 with TRBJ1-4; tentatively, D is TRBD1 (5 bases). The V end was cut by 6 bases, the J end by 4 bases, with 15 bases between. Looked up from germline, CDR1 is LNHDA and CDR2 is SQIVND (reference sequence). The CDR3 extends over 15 amino acids. DNA of the CDR3: TGTGCCAGTAGATCCGGGACGGCGGGTAATGAAAAACTGTTTTTT. Translated, it gives CASRSGTAGNEKLFF.

This chain links TRBV7-3 with TRBJ2-3; D is undetermined. V was trimmed by 2 bases and J by 0 bases, leaving 3 bases between them. This CDR3 region has 13 residues. From germline, CDR1 is SGHTA and CDR2 FQGTGA. In DNA, the CDR3 is TGTGCCAGCAGCTTATCCAGCACAGATACGCAGTATTTT. It encodes CASSLSSTDTQYF. Drawing the rest from reference TRBV7-3 and TRBJ2-3, the complete variable domain is GAGVSQTPSNKVTEKGKYVELRCDPISGHTALYWYRQSLGQGPEFLIYFQGTGAADDSGLPNDRFFAVRPEGSVSTLKIQRTERGDSAVYLCASSLSSTDTQYFGPGTRLTVL.

The chain recombines TRBV30 with TRBJ1-3; D is unresolved. The CDR3 consists of 12 residues. In germline, CDR1 is GTSNPN, CDR2 SVGIG (reference sequence). V lost 4 bases and J lost 4, with 8 bases in between. As DNA, the CDR3 is TGTGCCTGGAAGGCGGGGGGAAACACCATATATTTT. Residues: CAWKAGGNTIYF.